Listed here is a single T cell receptor (beta chain). This CDR3 is also generated by other DNA sequences in the sample. The data stem from a study of blood T cell repertoires in COVID-19. The wider study: T cells, B-cell-depleted T cells, or PBMCs provided the cDNA or gDNA that served as material.

In the study's own analysis: Cell counts per sample came from amplifying reference gene primers. The table came from immunoSEQ multiplex PCR; TCRdb's copy has only in-frame clones and leaves some out. The V and J calls and clone size come from that table; D and trimming were worked out from the DNA. The sample holds 150,000 to 200,000 clones, 78% seen once. With V trimmed by 2 bases and J by 5 bases, 8 bases remained unmatched. CDR1 and CDR2 from the germline V gene are MNHEY and SVGAGI. This CDR3 comprises 15 residues. This clonotype originated in an elderly woman with active or convalescent COVID-19. The chain has TRBV6-5 and TRBJ2-7; TRBD1 agrees at 8 bases. Sequences were obtained from peripheral blood. CDR3 protein: CASSYVGQGANEQYF. CDR3 bases: TGTGCCAGCAGTTACGTTGGCCAGGGGGCGAACGAGCAGTACTTC.